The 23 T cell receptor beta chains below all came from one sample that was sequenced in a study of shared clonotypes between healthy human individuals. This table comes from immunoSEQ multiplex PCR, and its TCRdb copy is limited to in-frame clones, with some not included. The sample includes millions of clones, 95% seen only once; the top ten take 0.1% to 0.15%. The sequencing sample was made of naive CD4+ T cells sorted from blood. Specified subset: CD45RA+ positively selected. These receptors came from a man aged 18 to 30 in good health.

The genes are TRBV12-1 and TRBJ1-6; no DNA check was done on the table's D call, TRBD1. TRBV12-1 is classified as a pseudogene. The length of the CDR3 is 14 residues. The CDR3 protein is CASSFPGGYSPLHF. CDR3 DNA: TGTGCCAGCAGCTTCCCAGGGGGCTATTCACCCCTCCACTTT.

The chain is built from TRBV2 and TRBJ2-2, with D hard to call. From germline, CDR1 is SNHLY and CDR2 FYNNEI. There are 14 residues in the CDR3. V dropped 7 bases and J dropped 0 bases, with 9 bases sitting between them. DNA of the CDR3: TGTGCCAGCAATGATGAAACGAACACCGGGGAGCTGTTTTTT. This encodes CASNDETNTGELFF.

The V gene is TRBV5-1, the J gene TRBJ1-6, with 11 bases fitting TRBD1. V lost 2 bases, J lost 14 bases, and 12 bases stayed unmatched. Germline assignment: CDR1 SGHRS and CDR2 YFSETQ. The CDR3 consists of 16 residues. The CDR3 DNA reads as TGCGCCAGCAGCTTTGTGGACAGGGGGCCTATCCCGGCCCTCCACTTT. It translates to CASSFVDRGPIPALHF.

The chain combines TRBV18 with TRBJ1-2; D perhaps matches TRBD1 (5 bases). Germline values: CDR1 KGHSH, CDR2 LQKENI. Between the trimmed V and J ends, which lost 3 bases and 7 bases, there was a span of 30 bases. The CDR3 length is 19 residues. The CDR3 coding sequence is TGTGCCAGCTCACCGACTGAGGGGACCACGACCGATGTGCGGTTTGGCTACACCTTC. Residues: CASSPTEGTTTDVRFGYTF. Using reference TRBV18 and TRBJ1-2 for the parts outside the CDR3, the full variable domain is NAGVMQNPRHLVRRRGQEARLRCSPMKGHSHVYWYRQLPEEGLKFMVYLQKENIIDESGMPKERFSAEFPKEGPSILRIQQVVRGDSAAYFCASSPTEGTTTDVRFGYTFGSGTRLTVV.

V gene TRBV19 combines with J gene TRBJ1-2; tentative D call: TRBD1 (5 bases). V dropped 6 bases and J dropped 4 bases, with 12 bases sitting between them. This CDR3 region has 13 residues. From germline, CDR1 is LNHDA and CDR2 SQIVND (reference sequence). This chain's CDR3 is CASSRMGPYGYTF. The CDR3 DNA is TGTGCCAGTAGCCGTATGGGACCCTATGGCTACACCTTC. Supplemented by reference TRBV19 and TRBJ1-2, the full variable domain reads DGGITQSPKYLFRKEGQNVTLSCEQNLNHDAMYWYRQDPGQGLRLIYYSQIVNDFQKGDIAEGYSVSREKKESFPLTVTSAQKNPTAFYLCASSRMGPYGYTFGSGTRLTVV.

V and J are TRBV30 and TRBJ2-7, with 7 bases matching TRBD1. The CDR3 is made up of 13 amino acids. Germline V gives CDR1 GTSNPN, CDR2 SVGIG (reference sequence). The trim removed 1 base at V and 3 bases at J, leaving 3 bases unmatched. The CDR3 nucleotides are TGTGCCTGGAGTGCCGGGACAGTCTACGAGCAGTACTTC. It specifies CAWSAGTVYEQYF.

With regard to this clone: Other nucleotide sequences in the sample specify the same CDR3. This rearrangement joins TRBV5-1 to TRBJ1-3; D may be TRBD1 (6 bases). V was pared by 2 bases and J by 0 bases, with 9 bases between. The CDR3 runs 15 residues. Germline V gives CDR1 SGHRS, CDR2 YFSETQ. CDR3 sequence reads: CASSLLGASGNTIYF. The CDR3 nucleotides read TGCGCCAGCAGCTTATTGGGGGCCTCTGGAAACACCATATATTTT.

CDR3 loop: CASSRSQVNTEAFF. In DNA form, the CDR3 reads TGTGCCAGCAGCCGGTCCCAAGTGAACACTGAAGCTTTCTTT. The J gene is TRBJ1-1, the V gene TRBV7-8; no reliable D call. Germline values: CDR1 SGHVS, CDR2 FQNEAQ. This CDR3 is built from 14 residues. V was pared by 5 bases and J by 0 bases, with 10 bases between.

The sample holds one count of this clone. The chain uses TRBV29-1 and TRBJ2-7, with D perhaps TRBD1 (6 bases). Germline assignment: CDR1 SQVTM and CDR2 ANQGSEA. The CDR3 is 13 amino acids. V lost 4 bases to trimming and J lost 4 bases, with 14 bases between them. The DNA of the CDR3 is TGCAGCGTTGTATCAGACAGGCCTTACGAGCAGTACTTC. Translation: CSVVSDRPYEQYF.

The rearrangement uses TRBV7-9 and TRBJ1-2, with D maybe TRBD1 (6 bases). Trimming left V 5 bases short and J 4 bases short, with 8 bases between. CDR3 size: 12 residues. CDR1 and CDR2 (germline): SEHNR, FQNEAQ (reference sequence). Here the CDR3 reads CASSRDIYGYTF. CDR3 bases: TGTGCCAGCAGCCGGGACATCTATGGCTACACCTTC.

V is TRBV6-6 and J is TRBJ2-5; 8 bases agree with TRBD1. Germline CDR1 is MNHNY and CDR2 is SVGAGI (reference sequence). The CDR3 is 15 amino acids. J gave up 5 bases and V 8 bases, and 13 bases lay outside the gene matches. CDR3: CASETTRGHRETQYF. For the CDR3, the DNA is TGTGCCAGCGAAACAACCAGGGGGCATCGGGAGACCCAGTACTTC.

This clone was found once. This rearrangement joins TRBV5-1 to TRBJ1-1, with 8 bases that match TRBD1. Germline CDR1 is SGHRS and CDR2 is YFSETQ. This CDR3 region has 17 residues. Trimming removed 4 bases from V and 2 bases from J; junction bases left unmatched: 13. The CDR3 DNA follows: TGCGCCAGCAGCATAGGACAGGGCGGCTCCCCAAACACTGAAGCTTTCTTT. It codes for CASSIGQGGSPNTEAFF. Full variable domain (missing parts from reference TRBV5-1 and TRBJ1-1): KAGVTQTPRYLIKTRGQQVTLSCSPISGHRSVSWYQQTPGQGLQFLFEYFSETQRNKGNFPGRFSGRQFSNSRSEMNVSTLELGDSALYLCASSIGQGGSPNTEAFFGQGTRLTVV.

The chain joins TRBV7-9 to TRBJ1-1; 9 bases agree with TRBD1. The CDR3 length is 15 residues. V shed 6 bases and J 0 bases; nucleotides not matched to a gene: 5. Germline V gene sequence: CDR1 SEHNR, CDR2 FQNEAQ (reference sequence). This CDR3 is CASRTGTGMNTEAFF. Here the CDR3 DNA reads TGTGCCAGCAGAACCGGGACAGGGATGAACACTGAAGCTTTCTTT.

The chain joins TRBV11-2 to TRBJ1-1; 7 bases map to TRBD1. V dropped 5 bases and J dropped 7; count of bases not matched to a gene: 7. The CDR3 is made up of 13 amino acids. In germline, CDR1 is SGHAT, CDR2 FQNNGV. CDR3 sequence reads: CASSRGGTVEAFF. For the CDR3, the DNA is TGTGCCAGCAGCCGGGGAGGGACAGTTGAAGCTTTCTTT.

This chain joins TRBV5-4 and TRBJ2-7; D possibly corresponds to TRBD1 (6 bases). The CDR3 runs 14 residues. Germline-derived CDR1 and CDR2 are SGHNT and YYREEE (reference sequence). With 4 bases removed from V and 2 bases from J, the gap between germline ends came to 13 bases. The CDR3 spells CASSAGAGTYEQYF. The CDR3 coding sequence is TGTGCCAGCAGCGCAGGGGCAGGCACCTACGAGCAGTACTTC.

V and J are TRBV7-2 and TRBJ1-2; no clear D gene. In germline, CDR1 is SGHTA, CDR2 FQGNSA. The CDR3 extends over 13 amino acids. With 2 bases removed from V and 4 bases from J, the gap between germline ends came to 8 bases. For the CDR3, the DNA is TGTGCCAGCAGCTTACCCCAGATCTATGGCTACACCTTC. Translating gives CASSLPQIYGYTF. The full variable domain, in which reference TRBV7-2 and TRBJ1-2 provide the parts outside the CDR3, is GAGVSQSPSNKVTEKGKDVELRCDPISGHTALYWYRQSLGQGLEFLIYFQGNSAPDKSGLPSDRFSAERTGGSVSTLTIQRTQQEDSAVYLCASSLPQIYGYTFGSGTRLTVV.

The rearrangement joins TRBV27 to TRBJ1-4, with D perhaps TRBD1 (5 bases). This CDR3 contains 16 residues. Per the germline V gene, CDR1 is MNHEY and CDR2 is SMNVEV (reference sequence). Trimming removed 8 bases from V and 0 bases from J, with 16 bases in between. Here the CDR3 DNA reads TGTGCCAGCGCTCTTTTTACAGGTGCAACTAATGAAAAACTGTTTTTT. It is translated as CASALFTGATNEKLFF. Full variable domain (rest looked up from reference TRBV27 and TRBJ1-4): EAQVTQNPRYLITVTGKKLTVTCSQNMNHEYMSWYRQDPGLGLRQIYYSMNVEVTDKGDVPEGYKVSRKEKRNFPLILESPSPNQTSLYFCASALFTGATNEKLFFGSGTQLSVL.

For the CDR3, the DNA is TGTGCCAGCAGCCCAGTCGGGTTCCAAGAGACCCAGTACTTC. Protein: CASSPVGFQETQYF. V gene TRBV9 combines with J gene TRBJ2-5; D unclear. The CDR3 length is 14 residues. V lost 4 bases to trimming and J lost 1 base, with 11 bases between them. The germline V gene has CDR1 SGDLS and CDR2 YYNGEE.

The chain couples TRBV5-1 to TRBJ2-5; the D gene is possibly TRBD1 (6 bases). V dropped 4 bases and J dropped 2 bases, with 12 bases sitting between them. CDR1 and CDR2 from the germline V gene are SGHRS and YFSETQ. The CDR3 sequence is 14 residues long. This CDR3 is CASSVQGGQETQYF. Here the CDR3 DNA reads TGCGCCAGCAGCGTACAGGGTGGTCAAGAGACCCAGTACTTC.

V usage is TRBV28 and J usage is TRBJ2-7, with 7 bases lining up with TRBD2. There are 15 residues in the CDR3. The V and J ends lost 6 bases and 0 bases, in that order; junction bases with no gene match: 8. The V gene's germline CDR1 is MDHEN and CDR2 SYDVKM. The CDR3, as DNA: TGTGCCAGCAGAAACGGGGGGTCAAGCTCCTACGAGCAGTACTTC. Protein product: CASRNGGSSSYEQYF.

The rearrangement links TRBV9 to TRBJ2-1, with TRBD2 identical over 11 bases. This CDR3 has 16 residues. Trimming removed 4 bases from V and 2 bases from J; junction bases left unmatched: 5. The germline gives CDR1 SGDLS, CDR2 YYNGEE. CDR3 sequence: CASSTRLAGPYNEQFF. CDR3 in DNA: TGTGCCAGCAGCACACGACTAGCGGGACCCTACAATGAGCAGTTCTTC.

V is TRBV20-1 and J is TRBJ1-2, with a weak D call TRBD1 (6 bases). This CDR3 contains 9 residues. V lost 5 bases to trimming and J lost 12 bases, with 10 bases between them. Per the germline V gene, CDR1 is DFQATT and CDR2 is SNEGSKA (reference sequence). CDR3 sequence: CSAPRGDTF. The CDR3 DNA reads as TGCAGTGCTCCCAGGGGCGACACCTTC.

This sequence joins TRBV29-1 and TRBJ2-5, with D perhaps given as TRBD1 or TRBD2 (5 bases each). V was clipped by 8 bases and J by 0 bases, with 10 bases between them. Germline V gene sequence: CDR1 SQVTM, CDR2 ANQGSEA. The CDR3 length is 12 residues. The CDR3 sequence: CSLWGYQETQYF. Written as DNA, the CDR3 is TGCAGCCTATGGGGGTACCAAGAGACCCAGTACTTC.